The source of this TCR beta chain is a study of human T cells and chemical hapten exposure. At the level of the study: During the roughly 26-week study period, patients had diphenylcyclopropenone applied to the scalp every week.

Time point meaning: pre-sensitization, week 0. The sample's treatment: therapeutic diphenylcyclopropenone sensitization with weekly scalp DPC. The CDR3 has 14 amino acids. Germline values: CDR1 MNHEY, CDR2 SVGAGI. V lost 5 bases, J lost 4 bases, and 6 bases stayed unmatched. Overall study results and limits: Patch test score showed a positive correlation with PT1 expanded TCR counts.

What the library attached to individual cDNA molecules were unique molecular identifiers. TCRdb processed the RACE reads anew with MiXCR; each CDR3 protein has one entry. The sample has approximately 260,000 distinct CDR3 sequences, more than 6.5% seen once. This clonotype has at least ten counts. Its antigen remains unknown. This rearrangement joins TRBV6-5 to TRBJ1-1; 8 bases map to TRBD1. The sequencing here drew on whole blood, taken in connection with sensitization to the hapten diphenylcyclopropenone (DPC). This receptor was taken from a woman in her forties with alopecia areata. Some clones in this sample may be carry-over from other donors' samples. CDR3 in DNA: TGTGCCAGCAGTCTCAGGGGGCCGGGCACTGAAGCTTTCTTT. This sequence encodes CASSLRGPGTEAFF.